Listed below are T cell receptor beta chains from one sample, sequenced in a study of cytomegalovirus exposure and HLA in healthy donors. Assay used: immunoSEQ multiplex PCR; TCRdb lists only in-frame clones, some missing. The sample has 200,000 or so clones, roughly 80% seen once; the top ten hold under 7.5%. Material: PBMCs. The receptors shown here come from a man aged 18 to 29 in good health and CMV-seropositive. Each CDR3 is given without its conserved first and last residue.

>TRBJ2-2|TRBV4-3
ASSQGGGTGELF
>TRBJ2-2|TRBV19
ATQSAGGRVGELF
>TRBJ2-1|TRBV7-6
ASSRGGGGINEQF
>TRBJ2-1|TRBV7-9
ASSPQRTNYNEQF
>TRBJ2-5|TRBV19
ASSMMSGGETQY
>TRBJ2-2|TRBV7-2
ASRTSGYTGELF
>TRBJ2-7|TRBV28
ASSLPSGLREQY
>TRBJ2-1|TRBV29-1
SAEGLADSNEQF
>TRBJ1-1|TRBV28
ASSSSTEDEAF
>TRBJ2-3|TRBV7-2
ASSPASSPTDTQY
>TRBJ2-4|TRBV28
ASSLLAGLAKNIQY
>TRBJ2-2|TRBV5-1
ASSFSPPGGTGELF
>TRBJ1-4|TRBV27
ASSPKTTTNEKLF
>TRBJ2-7|TRBV9
ASSVGLAPDEQY
>TRBJ2-5|TRBV2
ASSWDRGEETQY
>TRBJ2-5|TRBV9
ASSVAGTSGRGETQY
>TRBJ1-2|TRBV28
ASRPLGTDYGYT
>TRBJ1-1|TRBV13
ASSSVGGSTEAF
>TRBJ2-1|TRBV7-8
ASSPGLAGTGEQF
>TRBJ1-1|TRBV6-1
ASSEEWGKNTEAF
>TRBJ1-2|TRBV19
ASSMEGFDGYT
>TRBJ1-1|TRBV7-2
ASSLETRRGTEAF
>TRBJ1-5|TRBV23-1
ASKTGGIYSNQPQH
>TRBJ2-5|TRBV7-5
VRSSYRSETQY
>TRBJ2-3|TRBV19
ASSRDRGADTQY
>TRBJ1-4|TRBV29-1
SVEMGDNKLF
>TRBJ2-2|TRBV28
ASRDRYTGELF
>TRBJ1-5|TRBV15
ATSRDLGGHQPQH
>TRBJ1-2|TRBV18
ASYRGAGQALYGYT
>TRBJ1-5|TRBV7-2
ASSLGTLGYQPQH
>TRBJ2-3|TRBV27
ASSLRAGPSRDTQY
>TRBJ1-4|TRBV27
ASSLYLGGDSTNEKLF
>TRBJ1-1|TRBV5-1
ASSGTGGGPEAF
>TRBJ1-1|TRBV19
ASSTRQGMGTEAF
>TRBJ2-3|TRBV29-1
SVRKAGEGDTQY
>TRBJ2-1|TRBV30
AWTGLTPYNEQF
>TRBJ2-7|TRBV6-4
ASSRTGDVDEQY
>TRBJ2-1|TRBV28
ASSLMTSGYYNEQF
>TRBJ2-5|TRBV5-1
ASSGSRTKFTEY
>TRBJ2-7|TRBV5-1
ASRFLAGVYEQY